One sample yielded the 29 T cell receptor beta chains listed below, sequenced in a study of CD4 T cells in relation to SARS-CoV-2 and coronaviruses. These receptors have no known antigen. The data were produced by immunoSEQ multiplex PCR, yet TCRdb's version contains in-frame clones alone and is incomplete. The data hold about 37,000 clones, with approximately 81% observed a single time. Sequences were obtained from naive CD4+ T cells from PBMCs, cultured in vitro. The subset denotes: naive CD4+ T cells isolated by negative enrichment. Receptors were obtained from an adult with COVID-19.

This clone was seen a handful of times. The rearrangement uses TRBV4-2 and TRBJ1-4, with 8 bases aligning to TRBD1. CDR1 and CDR2 from the germline V gene are LGHNA and YNFKEQ. There are 15 residues in the CDR3. With V trimmed by 4 bases and J by 8 bases, 9 bases remained unmatched. As DNA, the CDR3 is TGTGCCAGCAGCCCGGACAGGGAGGTTGGAGAAAAACTGTTTTTT. This encodes CASSPDREVGEKLFF.

V and J are TRBV27 and TRBJ1-1; 7 bases match TRBD1. V shed 0 bases and J 10 bases; nucleotides not matched to a gene: 8. CDR3 length equals 14 residues. Germline-derived CDR1 and CDR2 are MNHEY and SMNVEV (reference sequence). CDR3 in DNA: TGTGCCAGCAGTTTATCTGGGGACAGACTGGTAGCTTTCTTT. It codes for CASSLSGDRLVAFF.

This clone has just a few counts. The chain recombines TRBV5-6 with TRBJ1-3; a possible D gene is TRBD1 (5 bases). V was trimmed by 0 bases and J by 2 bases, leaving 12 bases between them. Per germline, CDR1 SGHDT and CDR2 YYEEEE. The CDR3 has 16 amino acids. CDR3 amino acids: CASSLVREKAGNTIYF. The CDR3 nucleotides read TGTGCCAGCAGCTTGGTCAGGGAGAAAGCTGGAAACACCATATATTTT.

V usage is TRBV28 and J usage is TRBJ1-4; 10 bases agree with TRBD1. Trimming at V came to 7 bases and at J to 7 bases, leaving 15 bases not matched to a gene. The germline CDR1 and CDR2 sequences are MDHEN and SYDVKM. The CDR3 extends over 17 amino acids. CDR3 sequence reads: CASIPKTGGAGREKLFF. In DNA form, the CDR3 reads TGTGCCAGCATTCCAAAGACAGGGGGCGCCGGACGTGAAAAACTGTTTTTT.

The chain links TRBV27 to TRBJ2-1, with D possibly being TRBD2 (6 bases). V was shortened by 5 bases and J by 15 bases, with 14 bases between the two germline ends. The CDR3 consists of 11 residues. Germline-derived CDR1 and CDR2 are MNHEY and SMNVEV (reference sequence). CDR3: CASSPVTSRFF. The CDR3 coding sequence is TGTGCCAGCAGTCCGGTGACTAGTCGGTTCTTC.

CDR3: CASSPSWVTDTQYF. For the CDR3, the DNA is TGCGCCAGCAGCCCCTCGTGGGTCACAGATACGCAGTATTTT. This chain joins TRBV5-1 and TRBJ2-3; D gene unclear. Trimming pared 4 bases from V and 2 bases from J, leaving 11 bases between. CDR3 length: 14 amino acids. Looked up from germline, CDR1 is SGHRS and CDR2 is YFSETQ.

J is TRBJ2-5 and V is TRBV7-9; TRBD2 might be the D (5 bases). Germline V gene lookup returns CDR1 SEHNR and CDR2 FQNEAQ (reference sequence). Trimming removed 6 bases at V and 6 bases at J, with 17 bases between. The CDR3 loop spans 14 amino acids. The CDR3 sequence is CASSFTGSGKTQYF. The CDR3 nucleotides are TGTGCCAGCAGTTTTACTGGGTCCGGGAAGACCCAGTACTTC.

This chain uses TRBV4-2 with TRBJ1-6; 7 bases align to TRBD1. The CDR3 is made up of 18 amino acids. Losses at the gene ends were 0 bases for V and 0 bases for J; bases not matched to a gene: 5. The germline V gene has CDR1 LGHNA and CDR2 YNFKEQ. CDR3 sequence: CASSQERAGGSYNSPLHF. The CDR3 region has the DNA TGTGCCAGCAGCCAAGAAAGGGCAGGGGGCTCCTATAATTCACCCCTCCACTTT.

The chain employs TRBV5-4 and TRBJ2-1; 8 bases match TRBD2. V was clipped by 3 bases and J by 2 bases; unmatched bases: 4. Germline V lookup: CDR1 SGHNT, CDR2 YYREEE (reference sequence). The CDR3 has 15 amino acids. The CDR3 bases are TGTGCCAGCAGCTCCACTAGCGGACCCTACAATGAGCAGTTCTTC. This codes for CASSSTSGPYNEQFF.

J is TRBJ2-7 and V is TRBV5-1; 7 nucleotides agree with TRBD1. Looked up from germline, CDR1 is SGHRS and CDR2 is YFSETQ. The CDR3 totals 14 residues. V lost 4 bases and J lost 0; bases outside the gene matches: 4. The DNA of the CDR3 is TGCGCCAGCAGCCGCCGGGACAGCTCCTACGAGCAGTACTTC. Translation gives CASSRRDSSYEQYF. The full variable domain, its missing parts supplied by reference TRBV5-1 and TRBJ2-7, is KAGVTQTPRYLIKTRGQQVTLSCSPISGHRSVSWYQQTPGQGLQFLFEYFSETQRNKGNFPGRFSGRQFSNSRSEMNVSTLELGDSALYLCASSRRDSSYEQYFGPGTRLTVT.

The rearrangement joins TRBV7-2 to TRBJ2-4; possibly TRBD2 for D (6 bases). The ends were cut back, 5 bases at V and 0 bases at J, with 14 bases in the middle. The germline V gene encodes CDR1 SGHTA and CDR2 FQGNSA. The CDR3 extends over 16 amino acids. This chain's CDR3 is CASSRRDFIAKNIQYF. The CDR3 nucleotides read TGTGCCAGCAGCAGACGGGACTTCATAGCCAAAAACATTCAGTACTTC.

In regard to this clone: Other DNA sequences in the sample encode the same CDR3. The genes are TRBV4-2 and TRBJ2-2, with D tentatively TRBD2 (5 bases). The CDR3 covers 16 residues. In germline, CDR1 is LGHNA, CDR2 YNFKEQ. V lost 3 bases and J lost 4, with 15 bases in between. The DNA for the CDR3 is TGTGCCAGCAGCCACGATCCGCCCCGGGGCACCGGGGAGCTGTTTTTT. As protein: CASSHDPPRGTGELFF.

The chain combines TRBV18 with TRBJ1-2; D may be TRBD1 (5 bases). CDR3 length equals 14 residues. Germline assignment: CDR1 KGHSH and CDR2 LQKENI. The V end was cut by 2 bases, the J end by 4 bases, with 11 bases between. CDR3 in amino acids: CASSPALGRYGYTF. The CDR3 DNA follows: TGTGCCAGCTCACCAGCTTTGGGACGCTATGGCTACACCTTC.

This chain connects TRBV3-1 (or the pseudogene TRBV3-2) to TRBJ1-2, with unresolved D. CDR1 is LGHDT and CDR2 is YNNKEL in the germline V gene (reference sequence). The CDR3 totals 11 residues. V was shortened by 4 bases and J by 5 bases, with 5 bases between the two germline ends. CDR3 sequence: CASSRSYGYTF. As DNA, the CDR3 is TGTGCCAGCAGCCGTTCGTATGGCTACACCTTC.

The V and J genes are TRBV6-6 and TRBJ1-6; TRBD1 agrees at 9 bases. The CDR3 extends over 16 amino acids. The V and J ends lost 8 bases and 3 bases, in that order; junction bases with no gene match: 8. Germline CDR1 and CDR2: MNHNY and SVGAGI (reference sequence). The CDR3 loop is CASVNGQGFYNSPLHF. The CDR3 DNA reads TGTGCCAGCGTAAACGGACAGGGGTTCTATAATTCACCCCTCCACTTT.

The gene calls are TRBV9 and TRBJ2-3, with 10 bases lining up with TRBD2. The germline CDR1 and CDR2 sequences are SGDLS and YYNGEE. This CDR3 is built from 16 residues. V dropped 2 bases and J dropped 2; count of bases not matched to a gene: 5. The CDR3 sequence: CASSVLAGVDTDTQYF. As DNA, the CDR3 is TGTGCCAGCAGCGTCCTAGCGGGAGTCGACACAGATACGCAGTATTTT.

This chain connects TRBV11-2 to TRBJ2-5; D is perhaps TRBD2 (5 bases). Germline values: CDR1 SGHAT, CDR2 FQNNGV. With 5 bases removed from V and 3 bases from J, the gap between germline ends came to 10 bases. The CDR3 covers 13 residues. The CDR3 protein is CASSRGSKETQYF. The DNA of the CDR3 is TGTGCCAGCAGCCGGGGAAGTAAAGAGACCCAGTACTTC.

The table lists this clone with a few counts. This chain uses TRBV18 with TRBJ2-2, with D perhaps being TRBD1 or TRBD2 (7 bases each). In germline, CDR1 is KGHSH, CDR2 LQKENI. Trimming pared 3 bases from V and 8 bases from J, leaving 16 bases between. The CDR3 is made up of 15 amino acids. CDR3 loop: CASSPRGGIRGELFF. CDR3 nucleotides: TGTGCCAGCTCACCCAGGGGGGGGATCAGAGGGGAGCTGTTTTTT.

The chain carries TRBV7-3 and TRBJ2-2; D call uncertain. The length of the CDR3 is 11 residues. Looked up from germline, CDR1 is SGHTA and CDR2 is FQGTGA. Trimming cost V 5 bases and J 4 bases, with 2 bases left between them. The CDR3 loop is CASSSTGELFF. CDR3 in DNA: TGTGCCAGCAGCAGCACCGGGGAGCTGTTTTTT.

The rearrangement joins TRBV11-2 to TRBJ1-6, with D possibly TRBD1 on 6 matching bases. The CDR3 is 16 residues long. CDR1 and CDR2 (germline): SGHAT, FQNNGV. V was cut by 5 bases and J by 0 bases, with 11 bases left in between. CDR3 amino acids: CASSPDSFSYNSPLHF. The DNA of the CDR3 is TGTGCCAGCAGCCCGGACAGCTTCTCCTATAATTCACCCCTCCACTTT.

The chain employs TRBV7-6 and TRBJ2-3; TRBD2 is a possible D gene (5 bases). The CDR3 is made up of 20 amino acids. CDR1 and CDR2 (germline): SGHVS, FNYEAQ. Trimming took 4 bases from V and 0 from J, leaving 26 bases between them. The CDR3 region has the DNA TGTGCCAGCAGCTCCCGAGGGTGGACCCCCGTCGGTGCTAGCACAGATACGCAGTATTTT. It yields the protein CASSSRGWTPVGASTDTQYF. Combining the CDR3 with reference TRBV7-6 and TRBJ2-3 gives the whole variable domain GAGVSQSPRYKVTKRGQDVALRCDPISGHVSLYWYRQALGQGPEFLTYFNYEAQQDKSGLPNDRFSAERPEGSISTLTIQRTEQRDSAMYRCASSSRGWTPVGASTDTQYFGPGTRLTVL.

The chain joins TRBV2 to TRBJ2-2; either TRBD1 or TRBD2 may supply D (5 bases each). The CDR3 sequence is 14 residues long. Trimming took 10 bases from V and 0 from J, leaving 12 bases between them. The germline V gene encodes CDR1 SNHLY and CDR2 FYNNEI. The CDR3 nucleotides read TGTGCCACGCTATCGGGACCGAACACCGGGGAGCTGTTTTTT. Amino acid sequence: CATLSGPNTGELFF.

The chain uses TRBV3-1 (or the pseudogene TRBV3-2) and TRBJ2-7; TRBD1 agrees at 7 bases. With V trimmed by 5 bases and J by 1 base, 5 bases remained unmatched. The germline CDR1 and CDR2 sequences are LGHDT and YNNKEL (reference sequence). The CDR3 runs to 14 residues. The CDR3 region is CASSLGGGSYEQYF. The CDR3 bases are TGTGCCAGCAGCTTAGGGGGCGGATCCTACGAGCAGTACTTC.

The J gene is TRBJ2-3, the V gene TRBV19, with TRBD2 matching 9 bases. Germline V gives CDR1 LNHDA, CDR2 SQIVND (reference sequence). The CDR3 consists of 15 residues. Trimming took 6 bases from V and 4 from J; bases not matched to a gene: 8. The CDR3 DNA reads as TGTGCCAGTAGCCCAATAGCGGGAGAGGCAGATACGCAGTATTTT. It specifies CASSPIAGEADTQYF.

V gene TRBV30 combines with J gene TRBJ1-1; D unresolved. CDR3 size: 13 residues. Germline V gives CDR1 GTSNPN, CDR2 SVGIG (reference sequence). V gave up 6 bases and J gave up 2 bases, with 13 bases separating them. The CDR3 sequence: CACLGMFNTEAFF. In DNA, the CDR3 is TGTGCCTGTCTAGGAATGTTCAACACTGAAGCTTTCTTT.

The rearrangement joins TRBV7-3 to TRBJ2-1; 11 bases align to TRBD2. Per germline, CDR1 SGHTA and CDR2 FQGTGA. The CDR3 runs 16 residues. Trimming removed 5 bases from V and 2 bases from J; junction bases left unmatched: 5. The CDR3 protein is CASSQDSGRAYNEQFF. The CDR3, as DNA: TGTGCCAGCAGCCAAGATAGCGGGAGGGCCTACAATGAGCAGTTCTTC.

The chain uses TRBV11-3 and TRBJ2-3, with unresolved D. Trimming took off 1 base at V and 6 bases at J, with 8 bases between the two ends. The length of the CDR3 is 13 residues. CDR1 is SGHNT and CDR2 is YENEEA in the germline V gene. Here the CDR3 DNA reads TGTGCCAGCAGCTTAGGGCGGTGGGATACGCAGTATTTT. Protein product: CASSLGRWDTQYF.

The J gene is TRBJ1-1, the V gene TRBV6-5; no definite D call. Per the germline V gene, CDR1 is MNHEY and CDR2 is SVGAGI. This CDR3 has 11 amino acids. Trimming shortened V by 9 bases and J by 3 bases, and 8 bases separated the two germline ends. This CDR3 reads CASRRDTEAFF. DNA for the CDR3: TGTGCCAGTAGGAGGGACACTGAAGCTTTCTTT.

This chain joins TRBV14 and TRBJ2-5; no firm D call. CDR3 length: 14 amino acids. The V and J ends lost 2 bases and 1 base respectively, with 8 bases between them. CDR1 and CDR2 from the germline V gene are SGHDN and FVKESK. CDR3 DNA sequence: TGTGCCAGCAGCCAAAGGACGATCCAAGAGACCCAGTACTTC. Translating gives CASSQRTIQETQYF.